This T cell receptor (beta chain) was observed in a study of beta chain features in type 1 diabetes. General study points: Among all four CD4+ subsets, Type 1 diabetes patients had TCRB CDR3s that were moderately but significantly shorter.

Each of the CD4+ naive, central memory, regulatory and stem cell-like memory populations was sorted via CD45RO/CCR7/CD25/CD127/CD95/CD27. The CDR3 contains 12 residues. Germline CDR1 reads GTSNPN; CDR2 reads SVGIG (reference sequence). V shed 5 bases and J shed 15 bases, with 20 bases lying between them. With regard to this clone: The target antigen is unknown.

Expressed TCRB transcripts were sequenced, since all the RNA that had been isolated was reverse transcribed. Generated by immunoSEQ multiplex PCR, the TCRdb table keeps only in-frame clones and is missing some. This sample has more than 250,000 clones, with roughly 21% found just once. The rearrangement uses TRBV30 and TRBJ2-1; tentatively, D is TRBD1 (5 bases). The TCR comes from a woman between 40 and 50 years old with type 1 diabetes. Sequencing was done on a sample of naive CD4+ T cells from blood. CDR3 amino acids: CAWGAPSGRLFF. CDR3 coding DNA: TGTGCCTGGGGGGCCCCCTCGGGTCGACTGTTCTTC.